The entry below gives a single T cell receptor (beta chain) sequence along with its context. This table comes from immunoSEQ multiplex PCR, and its TCRdb copy is limited to in-frame clones, with some not included. The sample includes some 270,000 clones, around 93% seen only once; the top ten take roughly 2.8%. V gave up 4 bases and J gave up 4 bases, with 19 bases separating them. This CDR3 has 16 amino acids. The germline V gene has CDR1 SEHNR and CDR2 FQNEAQ (reference sequence). This sample is drawn from a study of blood T cell repertoires in COVID-19. The V and J genes are TRBV7-9 and TRBJ1-2; D is unclear. The sequence came from a middle-aged man who had been exposed to COVID-19. Source material: PBMCs or T cells enriched from blood (not recorded which). In DNA form, the CDR3 reads TGTGCCAGCAGCTCCCCCATTACTACACCGCTCTATGGCTACACCTTC. It codes for CASSSPITTPLYGYTF.